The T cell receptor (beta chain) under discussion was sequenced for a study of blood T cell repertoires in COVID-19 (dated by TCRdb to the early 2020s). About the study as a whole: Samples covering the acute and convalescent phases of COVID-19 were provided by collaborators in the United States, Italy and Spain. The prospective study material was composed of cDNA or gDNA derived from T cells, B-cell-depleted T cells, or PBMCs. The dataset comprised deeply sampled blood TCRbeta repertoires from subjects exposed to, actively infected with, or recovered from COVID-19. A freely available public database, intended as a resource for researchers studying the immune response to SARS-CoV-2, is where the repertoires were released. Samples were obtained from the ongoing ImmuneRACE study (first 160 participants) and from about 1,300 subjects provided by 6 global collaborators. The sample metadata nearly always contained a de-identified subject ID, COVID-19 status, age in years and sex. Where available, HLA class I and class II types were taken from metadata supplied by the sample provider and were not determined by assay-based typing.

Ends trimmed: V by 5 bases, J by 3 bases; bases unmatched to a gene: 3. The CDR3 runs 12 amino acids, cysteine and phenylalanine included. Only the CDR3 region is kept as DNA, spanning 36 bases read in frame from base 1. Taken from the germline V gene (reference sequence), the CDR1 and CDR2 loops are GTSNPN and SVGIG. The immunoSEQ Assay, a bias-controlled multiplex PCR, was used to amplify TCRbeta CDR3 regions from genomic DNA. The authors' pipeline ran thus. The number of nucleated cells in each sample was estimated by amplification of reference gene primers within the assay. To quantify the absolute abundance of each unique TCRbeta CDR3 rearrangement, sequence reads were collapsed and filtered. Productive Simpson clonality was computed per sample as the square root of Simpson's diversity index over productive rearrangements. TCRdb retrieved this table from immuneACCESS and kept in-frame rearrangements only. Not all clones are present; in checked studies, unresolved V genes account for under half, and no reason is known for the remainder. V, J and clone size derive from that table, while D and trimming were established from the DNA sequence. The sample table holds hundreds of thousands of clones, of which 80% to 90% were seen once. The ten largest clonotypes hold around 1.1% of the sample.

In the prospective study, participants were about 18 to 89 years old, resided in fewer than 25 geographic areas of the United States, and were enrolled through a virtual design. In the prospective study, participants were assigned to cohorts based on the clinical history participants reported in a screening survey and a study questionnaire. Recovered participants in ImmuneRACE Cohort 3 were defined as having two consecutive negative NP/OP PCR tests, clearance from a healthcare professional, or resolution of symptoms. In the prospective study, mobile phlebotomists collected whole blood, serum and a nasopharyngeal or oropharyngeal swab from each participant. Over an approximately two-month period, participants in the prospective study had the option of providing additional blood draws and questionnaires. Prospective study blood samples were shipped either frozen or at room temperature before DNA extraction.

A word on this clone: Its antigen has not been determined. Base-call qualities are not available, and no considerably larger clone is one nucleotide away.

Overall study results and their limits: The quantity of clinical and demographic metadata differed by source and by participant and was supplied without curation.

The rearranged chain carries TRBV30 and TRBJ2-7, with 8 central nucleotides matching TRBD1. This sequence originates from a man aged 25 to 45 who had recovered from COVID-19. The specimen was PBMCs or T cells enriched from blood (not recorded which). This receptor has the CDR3 CAWGDRLYEQYF. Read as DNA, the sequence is TGTGCCTGGGGGGACAGGCTCTACGAGCAGTACTTC.